Below are 3 T cell receptor beta chains sequenced from a single sample in a study of T-cell memory formation after mild COVID-19. MiXCR, applied by TCRdb to the 5' RACE reads, yields one record per CDR3 protein. Here the sample spans 250,000 to 350,000 distinct CDR3 sequences, about 16% being singletons. Sequencing was performed on PBMCs or a T cell subset sorted from them (not recorded which). These receptors came from a young man who had mild COVID-19 (a few samples of this study predate the infection). Cell type and time point are not known.

Note on this clonotype: Sequence at one end of the junction differs from germline and may be a read error. V and J are TRBV27 and TRBJ2-7; 8 bases map to TRBD2. This CDR3 region has 14 residues. Germline loops: CDR1 MNHEY, CDR2 SMNVEV (reference sequence). CDR3 sequence reads: CASSRGGWAYGQYF. The CDR3 DNA reads as TGTGCCAGCAGTCGGGGGGGGTGGGCCTACGGGCAGTACTTC.

The sample holds a few counts of this clonotype. This chain joins TRBV7-3 and TRBJ2-3; 7 bases are shared with TRBD2. CDR3 length: 15 residues. V lost 4 bases, J lost 6 bases, and 10 bases stayed unmatched. Germline assignment: CDR1 SGHTA and CDR2 FQGTGA. The CDR3 loop is CASSSQAGSRDTQYF. Written as DNA, the CDR3 is TGTGCCAGCAGCTCTCAAGCGGGGTCGAGGGATACGCAGTATTTT. Full variable domain (rest looked up from reference TRBV7-3 and TRBJ2-3): GAGVSQTPSNKVTEKGKYVELRCDPISGHTALYWYRQSLGQGPEFLIYFQGTGAADDSGLPNDRFFAVRPEGSVSTLKIQRTERGDSAVYLCASSSQAGSRDTQYFGPGTRLTVL.

This chain joins TRBV20-1 and TRBJ1-5; 9 bases line up with TRBD1. The CDR3 runs 12 residues. Germline-derived CDR1 and CDR2 are DFQATT and SNEGSKA (reference sequence). V dropped 6 bases and J dropped 6; count of bases not matched to a gene: 3. The DNA for the CDR3 is TGCAGTGCGACAGGGGGAGGTCAGCCCCAGCATTTT. Amino acids: CSATGGGQPQHF.